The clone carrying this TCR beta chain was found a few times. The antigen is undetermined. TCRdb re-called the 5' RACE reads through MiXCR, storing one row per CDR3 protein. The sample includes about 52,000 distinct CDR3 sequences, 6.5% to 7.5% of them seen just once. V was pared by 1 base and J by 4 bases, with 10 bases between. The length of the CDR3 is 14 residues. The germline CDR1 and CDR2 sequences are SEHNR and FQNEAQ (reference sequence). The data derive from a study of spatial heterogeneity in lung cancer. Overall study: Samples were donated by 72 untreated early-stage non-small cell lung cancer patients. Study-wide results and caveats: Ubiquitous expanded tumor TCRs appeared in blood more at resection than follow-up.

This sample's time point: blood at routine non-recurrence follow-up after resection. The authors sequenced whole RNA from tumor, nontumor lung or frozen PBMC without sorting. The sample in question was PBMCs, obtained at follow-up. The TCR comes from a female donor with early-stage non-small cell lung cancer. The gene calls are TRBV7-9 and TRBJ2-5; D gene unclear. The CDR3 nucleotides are TGTGCCAGCAGCTTAGTTATAGTGCGAGAGACCCAGTACTTC. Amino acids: CASSLVIVRETQYF.